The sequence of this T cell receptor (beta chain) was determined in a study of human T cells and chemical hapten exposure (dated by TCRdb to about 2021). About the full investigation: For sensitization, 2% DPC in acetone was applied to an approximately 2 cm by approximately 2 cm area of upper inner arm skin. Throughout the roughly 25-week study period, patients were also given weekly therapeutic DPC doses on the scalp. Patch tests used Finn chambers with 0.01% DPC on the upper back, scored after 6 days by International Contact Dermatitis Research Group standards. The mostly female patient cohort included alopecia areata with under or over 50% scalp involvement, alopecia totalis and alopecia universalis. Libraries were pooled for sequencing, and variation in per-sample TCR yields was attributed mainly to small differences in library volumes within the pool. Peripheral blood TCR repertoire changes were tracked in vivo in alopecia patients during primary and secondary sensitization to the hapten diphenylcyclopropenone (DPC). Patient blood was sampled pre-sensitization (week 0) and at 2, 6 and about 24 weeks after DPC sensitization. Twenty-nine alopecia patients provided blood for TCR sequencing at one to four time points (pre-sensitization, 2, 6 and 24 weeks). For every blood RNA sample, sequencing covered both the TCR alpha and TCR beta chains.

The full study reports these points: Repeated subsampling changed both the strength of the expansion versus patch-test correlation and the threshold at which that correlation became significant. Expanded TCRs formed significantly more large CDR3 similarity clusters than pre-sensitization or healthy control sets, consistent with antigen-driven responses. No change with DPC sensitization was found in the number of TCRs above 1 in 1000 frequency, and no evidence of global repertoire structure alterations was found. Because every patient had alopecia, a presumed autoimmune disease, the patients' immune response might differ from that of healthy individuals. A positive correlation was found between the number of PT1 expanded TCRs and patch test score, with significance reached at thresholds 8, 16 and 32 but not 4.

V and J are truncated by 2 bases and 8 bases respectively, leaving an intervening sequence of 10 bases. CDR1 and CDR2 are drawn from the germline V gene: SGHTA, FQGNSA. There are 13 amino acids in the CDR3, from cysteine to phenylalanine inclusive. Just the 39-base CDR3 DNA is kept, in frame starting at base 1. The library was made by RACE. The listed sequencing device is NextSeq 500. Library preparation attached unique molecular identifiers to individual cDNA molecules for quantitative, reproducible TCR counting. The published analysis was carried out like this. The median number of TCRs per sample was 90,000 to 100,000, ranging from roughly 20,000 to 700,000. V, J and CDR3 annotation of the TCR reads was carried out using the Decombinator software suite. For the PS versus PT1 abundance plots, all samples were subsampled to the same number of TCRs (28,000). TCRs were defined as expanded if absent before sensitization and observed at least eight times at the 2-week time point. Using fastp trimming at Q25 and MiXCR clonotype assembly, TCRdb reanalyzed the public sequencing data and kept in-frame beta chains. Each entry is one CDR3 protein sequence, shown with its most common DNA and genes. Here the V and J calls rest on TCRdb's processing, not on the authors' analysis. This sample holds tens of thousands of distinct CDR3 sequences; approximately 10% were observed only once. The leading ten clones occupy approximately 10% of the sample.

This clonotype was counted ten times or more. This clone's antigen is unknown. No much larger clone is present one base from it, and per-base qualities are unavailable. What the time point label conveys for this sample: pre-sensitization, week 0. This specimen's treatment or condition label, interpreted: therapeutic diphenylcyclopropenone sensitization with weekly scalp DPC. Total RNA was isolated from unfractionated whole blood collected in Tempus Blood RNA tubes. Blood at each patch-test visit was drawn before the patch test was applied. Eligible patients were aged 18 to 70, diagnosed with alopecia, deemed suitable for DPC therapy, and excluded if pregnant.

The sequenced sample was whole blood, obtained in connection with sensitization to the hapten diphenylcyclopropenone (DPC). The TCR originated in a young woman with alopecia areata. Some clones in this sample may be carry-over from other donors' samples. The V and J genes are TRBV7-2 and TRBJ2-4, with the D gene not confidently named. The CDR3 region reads CASSLRDRDIQYF. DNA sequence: TGTGCCAGCAGCTTACGAGACCGGGACATTCAGTACTTC.